The following is a T cell receptor beta chain sequence with its context. These data originate in a study of blood T cell repertoires in COVID-19. Study in general: Sites across the United States, Italy and Spain contributed samples from acute and convalescent COVID-19. In each case, the material was cDNA or gDNA derived from T cells, B-cell-depleted T cells, or PBMCs.

How the authors handled the data: Quantification of nucleated cells was approximated via reference gene primer amplification. Libraries were prepared by immunoSEQ multiplex PCR; TCRdb keeps only in-frame clonotypes and omits some of them. V and J calls and clone size come straight from that table; D and trimming were deduced from the DNA. This sample carries around 41,000 clones, roughly nine tenths of them seen once, and the ten largest clones take roughly 5.2%. Sample: peripheral blood. This receptor was taken from a human donor in a cohort sampled during active COVID-19.

The CDR3 DNA is TGTGCCAGCAGCGTAGACCACAGTTCCTACGAGCAGTACTTC. Translation gives CASSVDHSSYEQYF. This sequence joins TRBV9 and TRBJ2-7; no clear D gene. From germline, CDR1 is SGDLS and CDR2 YYNGEE. The CDR3 consists of 14 residues. V lost 0 bases, J lost 1 base, and 8 bases lay in between.